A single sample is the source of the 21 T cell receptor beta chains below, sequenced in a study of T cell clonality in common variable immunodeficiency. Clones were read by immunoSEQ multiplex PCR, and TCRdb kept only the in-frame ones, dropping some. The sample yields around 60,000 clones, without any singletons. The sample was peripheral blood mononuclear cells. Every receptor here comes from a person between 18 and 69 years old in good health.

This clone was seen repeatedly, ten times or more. The CDR3 sequence: CASARLAGADTQYF. The covered CDR3 bases are TGTGCCAGCGCGAGACTAGCGGGAGCAGATACG. The gene calls are TRBV18 and TRBJ2-3; 12 bases map to TRBD2. The read stops 3 residues short of the end of the CDR3; the missing end is completed from the germline J gene. This CDR3 comprises 14 residues. V was pared by 8 bases and J by 4 bases, with 4 bases of the junction left unmatched. CDR1 is KGHSH, CDR2 LQKENI, per germline.

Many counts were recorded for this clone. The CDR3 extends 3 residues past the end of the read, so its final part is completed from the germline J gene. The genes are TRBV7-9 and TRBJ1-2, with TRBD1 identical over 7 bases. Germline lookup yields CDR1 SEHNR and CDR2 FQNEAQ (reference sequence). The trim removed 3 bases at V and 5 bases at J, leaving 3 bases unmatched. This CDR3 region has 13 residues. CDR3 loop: CASSFGQEYGYTF. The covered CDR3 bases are TGTGCCAGCAGCTTCGGACAGGAATATGGC. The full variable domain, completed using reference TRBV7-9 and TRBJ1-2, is DTGVSQNPRHKITKRGQNVTFRCDPISEHNRLYWYRQTLGQGPEFLTYFQNEAQLEKSRLLSDRFSAERPKGSFSTLEIQRTEQGDSAMYLCASSFGQEYGYTFGSGTRLTVV.

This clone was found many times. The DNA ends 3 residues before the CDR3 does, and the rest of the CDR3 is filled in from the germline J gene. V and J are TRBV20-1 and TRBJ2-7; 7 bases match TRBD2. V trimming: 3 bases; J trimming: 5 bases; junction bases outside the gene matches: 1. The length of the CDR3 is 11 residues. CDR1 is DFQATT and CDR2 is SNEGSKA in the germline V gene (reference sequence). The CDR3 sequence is CSASRGDEQYF. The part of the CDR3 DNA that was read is TGCAGTGCTAGTCGGGGGGACGAG.

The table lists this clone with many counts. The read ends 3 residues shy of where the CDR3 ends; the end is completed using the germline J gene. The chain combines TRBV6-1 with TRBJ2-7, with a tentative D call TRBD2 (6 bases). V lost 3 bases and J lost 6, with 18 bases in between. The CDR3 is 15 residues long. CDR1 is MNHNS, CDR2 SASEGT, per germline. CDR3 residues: CASSDNGRAGSEQYF. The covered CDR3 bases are TGTGCCAGCAGTGACAATGGCAGGGCGGGGAGCGAG.

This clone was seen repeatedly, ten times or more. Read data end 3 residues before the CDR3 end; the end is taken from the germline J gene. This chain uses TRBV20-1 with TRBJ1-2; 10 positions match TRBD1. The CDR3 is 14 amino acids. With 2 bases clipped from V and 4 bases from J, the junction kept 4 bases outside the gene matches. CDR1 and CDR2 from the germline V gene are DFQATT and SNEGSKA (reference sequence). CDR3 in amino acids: CSARKDRGSYGYTF. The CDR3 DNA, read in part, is TGCAGTGCTAGAAAGGACAGGGGGTCCTATGGC.

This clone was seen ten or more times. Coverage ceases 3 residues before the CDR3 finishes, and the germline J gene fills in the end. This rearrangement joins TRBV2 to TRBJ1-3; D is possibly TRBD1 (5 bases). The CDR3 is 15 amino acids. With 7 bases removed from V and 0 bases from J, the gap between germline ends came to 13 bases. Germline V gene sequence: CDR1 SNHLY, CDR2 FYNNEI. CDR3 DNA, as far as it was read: TGTGCCAGCACTCTAGGACAAGGCTCTGGAAACACC. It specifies CASTLGQGSGNT. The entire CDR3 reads CASTLGQGSGNTIYF.

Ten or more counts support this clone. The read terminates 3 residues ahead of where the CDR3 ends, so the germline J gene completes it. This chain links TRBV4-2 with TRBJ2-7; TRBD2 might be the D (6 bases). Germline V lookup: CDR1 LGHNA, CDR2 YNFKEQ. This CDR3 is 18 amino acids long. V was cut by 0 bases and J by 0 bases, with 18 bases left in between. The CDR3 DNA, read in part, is TGTGCCAGCAGCCAAGAGCGGGGCAGGCAATGGAGCTCCTACGAG. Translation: CASSQERGRQWSSYE. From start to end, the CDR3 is CASSQERGRQWSSYEQYF.

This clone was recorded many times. The CDR3 region is CASRGLAGGSTDTQYF. CDR3 DNA (partial): TGTGCCAGCAGGGGACTAGCGGGGGGAAGCACAGATACG. This chain links TRBV12-3 or TRBV12-4 with TRBJ2-3; 15 bases agree with TRBD2. The read stops 3 residues short of the end of the CDR3; the missing end is completed from the germline J gene. V was pared by 6 bases and J by 0 bases, with 1 base of the junction left unmatched. CDR3 length: 16 amino acids.

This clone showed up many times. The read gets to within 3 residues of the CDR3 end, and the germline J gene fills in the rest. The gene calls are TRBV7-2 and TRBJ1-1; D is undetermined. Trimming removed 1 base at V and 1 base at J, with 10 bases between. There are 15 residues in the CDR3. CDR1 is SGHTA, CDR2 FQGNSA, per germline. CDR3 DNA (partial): TGTGCCAGCAGCTTAGTCACGAGCGAGAACACTGAA. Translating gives CASSLVTSENTE. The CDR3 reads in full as CASSLVTSENTEAFF.

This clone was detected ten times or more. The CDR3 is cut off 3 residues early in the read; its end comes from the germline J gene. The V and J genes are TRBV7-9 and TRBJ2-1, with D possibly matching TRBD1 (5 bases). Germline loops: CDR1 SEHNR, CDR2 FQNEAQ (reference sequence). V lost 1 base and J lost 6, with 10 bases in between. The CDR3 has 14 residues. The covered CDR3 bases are TGTGCCAGCAGCTTAGTGGACATGGCCAATGAG. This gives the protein CASSLVDMANE. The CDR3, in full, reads CASSLVDMANEQFF. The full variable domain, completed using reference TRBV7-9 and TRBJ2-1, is DTGVSQNPRHKITKRGQNVTFRCDPISEHNRLYWYRQTLGQGPEFLTYFQNEAQLEKSRLLSDRFSAERPKGSFSTLEIQRTEQGDSAMYLCASSLVDMANEQFFGPGTRLTVL.

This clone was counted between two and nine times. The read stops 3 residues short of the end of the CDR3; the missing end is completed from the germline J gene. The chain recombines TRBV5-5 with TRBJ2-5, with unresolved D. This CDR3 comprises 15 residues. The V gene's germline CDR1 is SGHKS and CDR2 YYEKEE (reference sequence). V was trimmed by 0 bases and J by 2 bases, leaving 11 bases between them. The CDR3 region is CASSLEGRLQETQYF. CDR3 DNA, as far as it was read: TGTGCCAGCAGCTTGGAGGGTAGGCTACAAGAGACC.

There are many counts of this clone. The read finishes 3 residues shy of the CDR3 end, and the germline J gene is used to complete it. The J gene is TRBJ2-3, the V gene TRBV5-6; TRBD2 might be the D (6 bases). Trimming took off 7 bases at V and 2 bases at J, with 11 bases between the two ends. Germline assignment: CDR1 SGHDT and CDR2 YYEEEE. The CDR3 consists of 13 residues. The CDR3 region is CASYGGPTDTQYF. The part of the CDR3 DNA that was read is TGTGCCAGCTACGGGGGTCCCACAGATACG.

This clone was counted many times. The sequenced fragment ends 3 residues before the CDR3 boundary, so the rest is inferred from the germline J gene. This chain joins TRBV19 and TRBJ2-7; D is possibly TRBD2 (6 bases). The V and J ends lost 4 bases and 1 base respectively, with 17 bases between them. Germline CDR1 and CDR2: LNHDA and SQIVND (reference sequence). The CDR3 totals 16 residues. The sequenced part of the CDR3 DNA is TGTGCCAGTAGTACCCGGGACCCCGGGGGATCCTACGAG. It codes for CASSTRDPGGSYE. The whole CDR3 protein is CASSTRDPGGSYEQYF.

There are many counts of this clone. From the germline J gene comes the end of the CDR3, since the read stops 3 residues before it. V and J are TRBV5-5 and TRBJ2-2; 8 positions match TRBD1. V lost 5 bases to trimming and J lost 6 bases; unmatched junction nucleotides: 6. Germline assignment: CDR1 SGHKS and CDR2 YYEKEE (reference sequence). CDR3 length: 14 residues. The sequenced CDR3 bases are TGTGCCAGCAGTTCGGACAGGGTAGCCGGGGAG. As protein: CASSSDRVAGE. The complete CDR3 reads CASSSDRVAGELFF.

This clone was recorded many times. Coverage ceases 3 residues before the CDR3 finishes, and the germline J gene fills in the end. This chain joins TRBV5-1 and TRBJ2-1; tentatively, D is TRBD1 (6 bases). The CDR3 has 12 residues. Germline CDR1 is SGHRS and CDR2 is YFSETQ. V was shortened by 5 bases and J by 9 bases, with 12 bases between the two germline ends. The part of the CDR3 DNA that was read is TGCGCCAGCAGTCCCACAGGGCTTGAG. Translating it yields CASSPTGLE. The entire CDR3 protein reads CASSPTGLEQFF.

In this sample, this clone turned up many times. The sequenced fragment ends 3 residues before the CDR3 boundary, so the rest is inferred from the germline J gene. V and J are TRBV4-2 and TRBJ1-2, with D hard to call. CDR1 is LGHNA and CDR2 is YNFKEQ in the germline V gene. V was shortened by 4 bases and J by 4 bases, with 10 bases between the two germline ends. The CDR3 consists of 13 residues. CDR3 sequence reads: CASSPPTIYGYTF. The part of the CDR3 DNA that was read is TGTGCCAGCAGCCCTCCGACAATCTATGGC.

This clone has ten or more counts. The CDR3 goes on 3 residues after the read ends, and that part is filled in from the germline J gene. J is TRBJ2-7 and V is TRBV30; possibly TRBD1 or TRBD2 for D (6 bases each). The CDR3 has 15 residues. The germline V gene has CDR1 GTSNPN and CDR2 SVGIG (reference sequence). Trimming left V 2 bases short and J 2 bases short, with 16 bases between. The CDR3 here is CAWSTDQGRTYEQYF. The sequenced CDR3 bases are TGTGCCTGGAGTACGGATCAGGGGAGGACCTACGAG.

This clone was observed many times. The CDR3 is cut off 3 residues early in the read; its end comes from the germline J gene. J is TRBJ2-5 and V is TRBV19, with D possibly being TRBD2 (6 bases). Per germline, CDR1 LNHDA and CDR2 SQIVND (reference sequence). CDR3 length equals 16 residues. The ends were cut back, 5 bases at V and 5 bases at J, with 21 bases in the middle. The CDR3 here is CASSEGGAGLGETQYF. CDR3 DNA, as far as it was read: TGTGCCAGTAGTGAGGGAGGAGCGGGTCTGGGGGAGACC. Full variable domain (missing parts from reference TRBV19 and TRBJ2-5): DGGITQSPKYLFRKEGQNVTLSCEQNLNHDAMYWYRQDPGQGLRLIYYSQIVNDFQKGDIAEGYSVSREKKESFPLTVTSAQKNPTAFYLCASSEGGAGLGETQYFGPGTRLLVL.

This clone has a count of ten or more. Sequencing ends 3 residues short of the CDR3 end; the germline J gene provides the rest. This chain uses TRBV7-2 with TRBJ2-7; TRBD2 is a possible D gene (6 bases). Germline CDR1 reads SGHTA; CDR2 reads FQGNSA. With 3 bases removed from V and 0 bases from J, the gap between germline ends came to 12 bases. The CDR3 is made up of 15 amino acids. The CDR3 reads CASSFRRGSSYEQYF. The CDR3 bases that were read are TGTGCCAGCAGCTTTCGGCGGGGATCCTCCTACGAG.

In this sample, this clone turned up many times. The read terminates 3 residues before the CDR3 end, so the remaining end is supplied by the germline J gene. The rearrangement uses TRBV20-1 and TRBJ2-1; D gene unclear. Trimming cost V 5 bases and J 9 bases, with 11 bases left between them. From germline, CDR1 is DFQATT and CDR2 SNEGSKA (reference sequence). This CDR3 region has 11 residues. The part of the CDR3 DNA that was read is TGCAGTGCTCAGCTTTCTAGTGAG. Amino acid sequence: CSAQLSSE. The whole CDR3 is CSAQLSSEQFF.

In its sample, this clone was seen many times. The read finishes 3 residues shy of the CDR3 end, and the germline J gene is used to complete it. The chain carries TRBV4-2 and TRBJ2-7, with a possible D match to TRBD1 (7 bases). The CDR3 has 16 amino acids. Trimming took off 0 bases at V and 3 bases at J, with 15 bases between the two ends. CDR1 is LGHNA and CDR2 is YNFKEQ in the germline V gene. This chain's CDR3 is CASSQDGRQGLYEQYF. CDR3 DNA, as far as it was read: TGTGCCAGCAGCCAAGATGGACGACAGGGACTCTACGAG.